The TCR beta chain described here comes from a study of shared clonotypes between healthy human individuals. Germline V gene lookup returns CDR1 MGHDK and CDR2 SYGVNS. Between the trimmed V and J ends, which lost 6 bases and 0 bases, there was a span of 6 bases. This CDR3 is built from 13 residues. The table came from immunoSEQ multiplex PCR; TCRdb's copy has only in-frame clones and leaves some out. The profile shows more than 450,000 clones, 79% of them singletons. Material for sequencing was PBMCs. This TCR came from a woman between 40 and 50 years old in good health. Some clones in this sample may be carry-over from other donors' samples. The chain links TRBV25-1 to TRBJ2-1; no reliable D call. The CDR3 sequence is CASRLSSYNEQFF. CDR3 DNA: TGTGCCAGCAGACTGAGCTCCTACAATGAGCAGTTCTTC.